The clone carrying this T cell receptor (beta chain) qualifies as medium-sized. What it binds is unknown. The CDR3 loop spans 14 amino acids. The V gene's germline CDR1 is SGHTA and CDR2 FQGNSA. V dropped 5 bases and J dropped 8; count of bases not matched to a gene: 11. This sample was taken from a study of breast tumors, draining lymph nodes, adjacent tissues. Using its own MiXCR run on the multiplex PCR reads, TCRdb lists one record per CDR3 protein. Here the sample spans about 8,300 distinct CDR3 sequences, around three quarters being singletons. General study results and limits: Tumor TCR diversity was below lymph nodes but above nontumor tissue. Data fit most tumor T cells coming from lymph node, expanding in tumor. That most tumor T cells come from lymph nodes remained unproven.

The sample was tumor-adjacent breast tissue. The chain links TRBV7-2 to TRBJ2-7; 8 nucleotides agree with TRBD2. The TCR comes from a female donor with breast cancer. Some clones in this sample may be carry-over from other donors' samples. The CDR3 coding sequence is TGTGCCAGCAGCCCCATGGCGGGAGGCGGGAAGCAGTACTTC. Protein sequence: CASSPMAGGGKQYF.